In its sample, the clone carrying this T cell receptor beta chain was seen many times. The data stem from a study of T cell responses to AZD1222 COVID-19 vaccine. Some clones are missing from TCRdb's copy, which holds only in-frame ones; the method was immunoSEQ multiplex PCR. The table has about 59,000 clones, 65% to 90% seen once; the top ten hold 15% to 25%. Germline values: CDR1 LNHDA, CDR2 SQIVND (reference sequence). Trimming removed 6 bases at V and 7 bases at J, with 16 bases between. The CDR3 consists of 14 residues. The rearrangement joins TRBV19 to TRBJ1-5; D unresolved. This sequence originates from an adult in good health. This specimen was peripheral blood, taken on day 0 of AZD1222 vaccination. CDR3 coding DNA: TGTGCCAGTAGATCCTTTGGGTCAGAGCAGCCCCAGCATTTT. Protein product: CASRSFGSEQPQHF.